The entry below gives a single T cell receptor beta chain sequence along with its context. What it binds is unknown. V was trimmed by 11 bases and J by 7 bases, leaving 9 bases between them. CDR1 and CDR2 from the germline V gene are MNHEY and SVGAGI. The CDR3 is made up of 10 amino acids. Via MiXCR, TCRdb re-called the reads, giving one row per CDR3 protein. Found here are about 830,000 distinct CDR3 sequences, around a third of them singletons; the top ten hold approximately 13%. These data come from a study of T cell repertoires in cytomegalovirus infection. About the study: TCR beta signatures that were public indicated CMV infection and matching HLA type.

Study-level results: Cumulative public TCR beta family frequency identified carriers of CMV plus the relevant HLA.

The starting material was cultured CD8+ T cells from PBMCs, obtained from culture after CMV antigen stimulation. The source is a human donor in good health (CMV status not recorded). Some clones in this sample may be carry-over from other donors' samples. This chain links TRBV6-5 with TRBJ2-1; weak D call: TRBD2 (6 bases). CDR3 coding DNA: TGTGCCCATGGGAGGAATGAGCAGTTCTTC. Protein: CAHGRNEQFF.